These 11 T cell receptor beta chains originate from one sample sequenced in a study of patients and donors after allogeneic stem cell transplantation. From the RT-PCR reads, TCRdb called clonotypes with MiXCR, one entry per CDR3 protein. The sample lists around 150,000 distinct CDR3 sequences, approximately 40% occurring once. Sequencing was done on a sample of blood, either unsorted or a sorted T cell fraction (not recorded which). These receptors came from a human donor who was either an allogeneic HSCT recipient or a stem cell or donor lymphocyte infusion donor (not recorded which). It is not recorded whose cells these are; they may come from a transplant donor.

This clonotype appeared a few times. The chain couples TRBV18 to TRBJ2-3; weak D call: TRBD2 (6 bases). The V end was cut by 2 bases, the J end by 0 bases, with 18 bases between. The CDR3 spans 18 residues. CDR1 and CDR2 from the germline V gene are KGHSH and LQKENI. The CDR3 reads CASSPKGGYGTSTDTQYF. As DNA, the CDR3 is TGTGCCAGCTCACCAAAGGGAGGATATGGAACTAGCACAGATACGCAGTATTTT. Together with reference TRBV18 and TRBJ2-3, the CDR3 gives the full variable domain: NAGVMQNPRHLVRRRGQEARLRCSPMKGHSHVYWYRQLPEEGLKFMVYLQKENIIDESGMPKERFSAEFPKEGPSILRIQQVVRGDSAAYFCASSPKGGYGTSTDTQYFGPGTRLTVL.

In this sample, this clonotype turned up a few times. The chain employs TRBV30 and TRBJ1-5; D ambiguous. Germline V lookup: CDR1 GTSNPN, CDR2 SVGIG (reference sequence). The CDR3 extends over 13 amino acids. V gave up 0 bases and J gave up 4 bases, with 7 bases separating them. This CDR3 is CAWSVRGNQPQHF. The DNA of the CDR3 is TGTGCCTGGAGTGTACGGGGTAATCAGCCCCAGCATTTT. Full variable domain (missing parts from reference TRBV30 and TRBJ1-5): SQTIHQWPATLVQPVGSPLSLECTVEGTSNPNLYWYRQAAGRGLQLLFYSVGIGQISSEVPQNLSASRPQDRQFILSSKKLLLSDSGFYLCAWSVRGNQPQHFGDGTRLSIL.

CDR3: CASRVPLSGMGPDNSPLHF. CDR3 sequence (DNA): TGTGCCAGCAGGGTACCTTTGTCAGGGATGGGTCCCGATAATTCACCCCTCCACTTT. The chain employs TRBV6-6 and TRBJ1-6; D may be TRBD1 (5 bases). CDR1 and CDR2 from the germline V gene are MNHNY and SVGAGI (reference sequence). Trimming pared 6 bases from V and 5 bases from J, leaving 26 bases between. The CDR3 is made up of 19 amino acids.

CDR3 sequence: CASTSTFRGGNTEAFF. CDR3 DNA: TGTGCCAGCACTTCCACCTTCCGGGGTGGGAACACTGAAGCTTTCTTT. The chain links TRBV12-3 or TRBV12-4 to TRBJ1-1; D is uncertain. Trimming cost V 7 bases and J 1 base, with 19 bases left between them. The CDR3 sequence is 16 residues long.

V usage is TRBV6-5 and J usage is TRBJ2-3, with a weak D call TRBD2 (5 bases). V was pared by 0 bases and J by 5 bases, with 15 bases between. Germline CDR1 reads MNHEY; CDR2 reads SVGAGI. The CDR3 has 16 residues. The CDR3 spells CASSYSVPGKEDTQYF. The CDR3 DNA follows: TGTGCCAGCAGTTACTCAGTGCCGGGGAAAGAAGATACGCAGTATTTT.

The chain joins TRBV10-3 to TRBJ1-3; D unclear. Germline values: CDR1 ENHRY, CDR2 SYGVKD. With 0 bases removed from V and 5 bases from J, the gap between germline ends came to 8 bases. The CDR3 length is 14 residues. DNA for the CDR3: TGTGCCATCAGTGAGTCTACACACCGAAACACCATATATTTT. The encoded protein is CAISESTHRNTIYF.

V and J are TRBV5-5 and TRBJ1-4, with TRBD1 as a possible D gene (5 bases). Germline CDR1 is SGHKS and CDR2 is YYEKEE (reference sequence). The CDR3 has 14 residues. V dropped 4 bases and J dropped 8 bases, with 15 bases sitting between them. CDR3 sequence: CASSPGGDKEKLFF. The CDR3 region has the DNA TGTGCCAGCAGCCCGGGAGGGGATAAAGAAAAACTGTTTTTT.

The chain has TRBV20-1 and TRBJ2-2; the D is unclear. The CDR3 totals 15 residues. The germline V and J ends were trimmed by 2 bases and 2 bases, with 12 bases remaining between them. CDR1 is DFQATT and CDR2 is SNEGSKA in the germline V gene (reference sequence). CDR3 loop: CSARKLRLNTGELFF. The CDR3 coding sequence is TGCAGTGCTAGAAAACTACGACTTAACACCGGGGAGCTGTTTTTT.

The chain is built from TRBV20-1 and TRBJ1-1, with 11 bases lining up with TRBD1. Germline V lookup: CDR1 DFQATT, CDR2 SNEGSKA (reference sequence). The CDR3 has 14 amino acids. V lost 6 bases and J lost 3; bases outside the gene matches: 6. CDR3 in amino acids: CSAPRTGGYTEAFF. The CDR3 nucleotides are TGCAGTGCACCAAGGACAGGGGGCTACACTGAAGCTTTCTTT.

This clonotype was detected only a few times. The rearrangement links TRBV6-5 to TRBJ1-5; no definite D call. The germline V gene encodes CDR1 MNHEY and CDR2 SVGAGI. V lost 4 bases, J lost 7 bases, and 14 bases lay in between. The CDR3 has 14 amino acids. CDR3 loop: CASSSLPKGQPQHF. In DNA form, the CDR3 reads TGTGCCAGCAGTTCTCTCCCTAAGGGCCAGCCCCAGCATTTT.

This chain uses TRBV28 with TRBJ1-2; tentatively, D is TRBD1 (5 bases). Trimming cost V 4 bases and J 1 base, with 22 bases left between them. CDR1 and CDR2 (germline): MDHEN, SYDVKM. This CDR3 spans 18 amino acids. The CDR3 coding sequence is TGTGCCAGCAGTTGGCGAGGGGTGGCAGCTGCCCTTAACTATGGCTACACCTTC. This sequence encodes CASSWRGVAAALNYGYTF.